This TCR beta chain was recovered during a study of blood T cells in healthy people across ages. CDR1 is DFQATT and CDR2 is SNEGSKA in the germline V gene (reference sequence). The CDR3 is 12 amino acids. The V end was cut by 2 bases, the J end by 4 bases, with 9 bases between. Using a J-beta primer mix together with a sample-barcoded 5' primer, a second PCR was run for roughly 7 to 11 cycles. One entry per CDR3 protein results from TCRdb running MiXCR on the 5' RACE reads. The profile shows about 930,000 distinct CDR3 sequences, about 27% of them singletons. This same sample was also taken into another study, of T cells of mothers and their children.

Sequencing was performed on blood. The chain carries TRBV20-1 and TRBJ2-7; D gene unclear. This TCR derives from a woman between 40 and 55 years old in good health. CDR3 sequence reads: CSARQTLYEQYF. The CDR3 DNA reads as TGCAGTGCTAGACAGACATTGTACGAGCAGTACTTC.